This record looks at one TCR beta chain sequence and its context. Germline CDR1 is MGHRA and CDR2 is YSYEKL. Deletions cut 3 bases from V and 5 bases from J, with 13 bases between. This CDR3 is 14 amino acids long. Using immunoSEQ multiplex PCR, the repertoire was profiled, and TCRdb retains in-frame clones only, with some absent. The sample lists 65,000 to 95,000 clones, 75% to 95% occurring once. This record belongs to a study of technical replicates of blood from a handful of donors. The chain uses TRBV4-1 and TRBJ1-1; D not resolved. The clonotype originates from a human donor in good health. Sequences were obtained from T cells isolated from PBMCs. The CDR3 reads CASSHRAPLTEAFF. The CDR3 coding sequence is TGCGCCAGCAGCCACCGAGCTCCCCTGACTGAAGCTTTCTTT.